This record looks at one T cell receptor (beta chain) sequence and its context. The antigen it recognizes is unknown. No qualities accompany the bases; no much larger clone lies one base away. The data derive from a study of blood T cell repertoires in COVID-19 (dated by TCRdb to 2020 to 2021). General notes on the study: Samples from collaborators originated in the United States, Italy and Spain and spanned both the acute and convalescent phases of COVID-19. The material from the prospective study consisted of cDNA or gDNA derived from T cells, B-cell-depleted T cells, or PBMCs. Deeply sampled blood TCRbeta repertoires from subjects exposed to, actively infected with, or recovered from COVID-19 were included in the dataset. HLA class I and class II types, where available, came from metadata supplied by the sample provider rather than from assay-based typing. The repertoires were made available in a free public database intended to serve as a resource for research on the immune response to SARS-CoV-2. A de-identified subject ID, COVID-19 status, age in years and sex were almost always included in the sample metadata. Samples came from the ongoing ImmuneRACE study (first 160 participants) plus 1,254 subjects from 6 global collaborators. Study-level results and caveats: Clinical and demographic metadata were provided uncurated, with the amount varying by source and participant.

Taken from the germline V gene, the CDR1 and CDR2 loops are SNHLY and FYNNEI. The CDR3 sequence holds 14 residues, the cysteine and phenylalanine included. The read is trimmed to its CDR3 DNA, 42 bases read in frame from base 1. Unmatched junction bases come to 6, with V trimmed by 5 bases and J by 5 bases. TCRbeta CDR3 regions were amplified from genomic DNA using the immunoSEQ Assay, a bias-controlled multiplex PCR. The authors' pipeline ran thus. The number of nucleated cells in each sample was estimated from the amplification of reference gene primers within the assay. To quantify the absolute abundance of each unique TCRbeta CDR3 rearrangement, sequence reads were collapsed and filtered. Productive Simpson clonality was computed per sample as the square root of Simpson's diversity index over productive rearrangements. TCRdb retrieved this table from immuneACCESS and kept in-frame rearrangements only. Not all clones are present; in checked studies, unresolved V genes account for under half, and no reason is known for the remainder. Clone size and the V and J calls come from that table; the DNA yielded D and trimming. Counted in this sample were 100,000 to 120,000 clones; more than 75% of them appeared once. Approximately 3.4% of the sample comes from the top ten.

Whole blood was collected in K2EDTA tubes by collaborating institutions according to the institutions' own protocols. Collaborator samples were shipped for TCRbeta analysis as frozen whole blood, isolated PBMCs, or DNA extracted from either sample type. The receptor comes from a woman in her forties or fifties with acute or convalescent COVID-19. The chain couples TRBV2 to TRBJ2-7, and 10 junctional nucleotides match TRBD2. Source material: peripheral blood. The CDR3 has the sequence CASSSSGSVNEQYF. The DNA sequence is given as TGTGCCAGCAGTTCTAGCGGGAGTGTCAACGAGCAGTACTTC.